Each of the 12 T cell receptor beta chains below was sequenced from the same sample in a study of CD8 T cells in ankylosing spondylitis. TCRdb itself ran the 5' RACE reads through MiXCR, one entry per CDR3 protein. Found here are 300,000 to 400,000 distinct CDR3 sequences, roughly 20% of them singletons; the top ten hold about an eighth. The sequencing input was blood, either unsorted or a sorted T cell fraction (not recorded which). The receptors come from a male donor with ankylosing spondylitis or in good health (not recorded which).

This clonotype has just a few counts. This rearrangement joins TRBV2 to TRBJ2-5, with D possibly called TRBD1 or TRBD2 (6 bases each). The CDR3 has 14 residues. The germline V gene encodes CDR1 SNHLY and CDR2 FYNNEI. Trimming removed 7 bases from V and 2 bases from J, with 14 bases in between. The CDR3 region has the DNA TGTGCCAGCAAAAGGGGGGTAATACAAGAGACCCAGTACTTC. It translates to CASKRGVIQETQYF.

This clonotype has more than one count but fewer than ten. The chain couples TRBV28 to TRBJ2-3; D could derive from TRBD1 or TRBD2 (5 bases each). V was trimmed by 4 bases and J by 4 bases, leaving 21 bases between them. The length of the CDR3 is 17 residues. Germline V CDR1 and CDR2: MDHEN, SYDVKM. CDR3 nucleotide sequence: TGTGCCAGCAGTTATGCCACCATGGGGCGGGTGTCAGATACGCAGTATTTT. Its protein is CASSYATMGRVSDTQYF.

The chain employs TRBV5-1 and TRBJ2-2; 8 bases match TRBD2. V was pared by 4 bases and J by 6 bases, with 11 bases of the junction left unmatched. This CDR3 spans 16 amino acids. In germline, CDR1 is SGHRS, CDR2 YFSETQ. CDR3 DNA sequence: TGCGCCAGCAGCCAAGTAGCGGGACCAGTTTCCGGGGAGCTGTTTTTT. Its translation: CASSQVAGPVSGELFF.

The CDR3 region is CASSLGPTWDTIYF. Here the CDR3 DNA reads TGTGCCAGCAGTTTGGGCCCGACGTGGGACACCATATATTTT. The V call is TRBV12-3 or TRBV12-4, the J call TRBJ1-3; D gene uncertain. The CDR3 has 14 residues. Trimming removed 3 bases at V and 8 bases at J, with 14 bases between.

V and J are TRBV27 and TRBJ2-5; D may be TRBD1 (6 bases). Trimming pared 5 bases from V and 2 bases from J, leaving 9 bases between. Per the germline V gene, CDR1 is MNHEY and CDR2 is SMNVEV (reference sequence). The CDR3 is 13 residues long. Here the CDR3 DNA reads TGTGCCAGCAGTAACCAGGGGCAAGAGACCCAGTACTTC. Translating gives CASSNQGQETQYF.

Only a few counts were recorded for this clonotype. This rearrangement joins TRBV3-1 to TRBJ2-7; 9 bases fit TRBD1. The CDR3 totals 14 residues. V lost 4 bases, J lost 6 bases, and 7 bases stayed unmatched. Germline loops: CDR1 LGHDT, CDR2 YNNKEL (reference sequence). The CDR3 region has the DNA TGTGCCAGCAGCCCAAAGACAGGGGGAGGCGAGCAGTACTTC. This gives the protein CASSPKTGGGEQYF.

CDR3 DNA sequence: TGCGCCAGCAGAGAGGGAGGGGCCAACGTCCTGACTTTC. Translation gives CASREGGANVLTF. This rearrangement joins TRBV5-1 to TRBJ2-6; a possible D gene is TRBD2 (5 bases). The CDR3 sequence is 13 residues long. Germline CDR1 is SGHRS and CDR2 is YFSETQ. Deletions cut 5 bases from V and 4 bases from J, with 7 bases between.

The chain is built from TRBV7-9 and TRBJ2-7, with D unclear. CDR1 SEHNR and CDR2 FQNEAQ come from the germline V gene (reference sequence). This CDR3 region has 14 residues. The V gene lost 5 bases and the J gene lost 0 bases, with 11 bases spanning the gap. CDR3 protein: CASSKSPSSYEQYF. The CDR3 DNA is TGTGCCAGCAGCAAGAGTCCGAGCTCCTACGAGCAGTACTTC.

The CDR3 sequence: CSVETGGGEQYF. CDR3 sequence (DNA): TGCAGCGTTGAGACAGGGGGCGGAGAGCAGTACTTC. This chain uses TRBV29-1 with TRBJ2-7, with 10 bases fitting TRBD1. The CDR3 runs 12 residues. The trim removed 3 bases at V and 7 bases at J, leaving 3 bases unmatched. Looked up from germline, CDR1 is SQVTM and CDR2 is ANQGSEA.

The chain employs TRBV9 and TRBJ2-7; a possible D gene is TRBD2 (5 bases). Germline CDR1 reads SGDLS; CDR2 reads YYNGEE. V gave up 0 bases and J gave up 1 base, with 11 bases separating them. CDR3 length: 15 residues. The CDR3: CASSVGVAPSYEQYF. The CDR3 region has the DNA TGTGCCAGCAGCGTAGGGGTAGCGCCGTCCTACGAGCAGTACTTC.

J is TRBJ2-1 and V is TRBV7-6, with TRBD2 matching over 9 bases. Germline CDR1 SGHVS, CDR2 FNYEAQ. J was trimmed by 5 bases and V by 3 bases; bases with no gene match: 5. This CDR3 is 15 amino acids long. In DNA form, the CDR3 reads TGTGCCAGCAGCTTTTCGGCTAGCGGGGACAATGAGCAGTTCTTC. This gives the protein CASSFSASGDNEQFF.

The CDR3 protein is CASSLVGLALEQFF. The DNA of the CDR3 is TGTGCCAGCAGCTTAGTCGGACTAGCTCTCGAGCAGTTCTTC. The V call is TRBV11-2, the J call TRBJ2-1, with TRBD2 matching over 8 bases. Germline V gene data show CDR1 as SGHAT and CDR2 as FQNNGV. CDR3 length: 14 residues. The trim removed 1 base at V and 10 bases at J, leaving 6 bases unmatched.